This TCR beta chain stems from a study of CD8 T cells in Susac syndrome. Trimming pared 4 bases from V and 6 bases from J, leaving 13 bases between. Germline CDR1 GTSNPN, CDR2 SVGIG (reference sequence). There are 14 residues in the CDR3. RNA amounts of roughly 0.5 to 1 ug underwent reverse transcription with random hexamers. By means of immunoSEQ multiplex PCR, TCR beta CDR3 spanning 54 Vbeta and 13 Jbeta underwent amplification. TCRdb reprocessed the immunoSEQ multiplex PCR reads with MiXCR, giving one entry per CDR3 protein. The sample lists around 120,000 distinct CDR3 sequences; 90% to 95% were seen once.

Sequenced input: CD4+ T cells from PBMCs. The rearrangement joins TRBV30 to TRBJ1-6; unclear D gene. The TCR sequence derives from a human donor with multiple sclerosis. CDR3 DNA sequence: TGTGCCTGGAAGTTTGTAGGAATTAATTCACCCCTCCACTTT. Its translation: CAWKFVGINSPLHF.